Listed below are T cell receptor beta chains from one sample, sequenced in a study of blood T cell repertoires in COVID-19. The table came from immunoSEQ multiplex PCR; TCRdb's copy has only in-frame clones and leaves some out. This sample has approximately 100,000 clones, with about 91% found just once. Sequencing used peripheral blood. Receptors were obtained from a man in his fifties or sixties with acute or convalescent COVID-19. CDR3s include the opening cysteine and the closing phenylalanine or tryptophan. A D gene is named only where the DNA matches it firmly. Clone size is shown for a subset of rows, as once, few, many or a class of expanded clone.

TGTGCCAGCAGCAGACAGGGTCGAGGGGAGACCCAGTACTTC,CASSRQGRGETQYF,TRBV6-5,TRBD1,TRBJ2-5,.
TGTGCCAGCAGCCAAAGGACAGTAAGCTTCTCTGGAAACACCATATATTTT,CASSQRTVSFSGNTIYF,TRBV5-5,.,TRBJ1-3,.
TGTGCCAGCAGGGGACAGGAGAATTCTGGAAACACCATATATTTT,CASRGQENSGNTIYF,TRBV2,TRBD1,TRBJ1-3,once
TGTGCCTGGAGCGACAGGGGGCGGGGGCCCCAGCATTTT,CAWSDRGRGPQHF,TRBV30,TRBD1,TRBJ1-5,.
TGTGCCAGCAGTGGGGGACAGGGGCCTTCCTTATACAATCAGCCCCAGCATTTT,CASSGGQGPSLYNQPQHF,TRBV6-1,TRBD1,TRBJ1-5,.
TGTGCCAGCAGCCAAGTGTTCGGGACTAGCGGTGAAGAGACCCAGTACTTC,CASSQVFGTSGEETQYF,TRBV4-2,TRBD2,TRBJ2-5,.
TGTGCCAGTAGTCAGGGTCATTTCTATGGCTACACCTTC,CASSQGHFYGYTF,TRBV19,.,TRBJ1-2,.
TGTGCCAGCAGAGGACAGGTAATCAGTCAGCCCCAGCATTTT,CASRGQVISQPQHF,TRBV6-5,TRBD1,TRBJ1-5,.
TGTGCCAGCCGTCCGGGGGACCTAAACACCGGGGAGCTGTTTTTT,CASRPGDLNTGELFF,TRBV19,.,TRBJ2-2,.
TGTGCCAGCAGCACAGGGGATTCGTATTATGGCTACACCTTC,CASSTGDSYYGYTF,TRBV12-1,.,TRBJ1-2,.
TGTGCCAGCAGTTTGAGGCAGACTAAAGCTTTCTTT,CASSLRQTKAFF,TRBV28,.,TRBJ1-1,.
TGTGCCAGCAGCACGACTAGCGGGGTTGAGCAGTTCTTC,CASSTTSGVEQFF,TRBV7-3,TRBD2,TRBJ2-1,.
TGCGCCAGCAGCTTTAACCCACGGAGTAGCAATCAGCCCCAGCATTTT,CASSFNPRSSNQPQHF,TRBV5-1,.,TRBJ1-5,.
TGTGCCAGCAGCCTAGGACAGGGTGGATCACCCCTCCACTTT,CASSLGQGGSPLHF,TRBV7-8,TRBD1,TRBJ1-6,.
TGTGCCAGCAGTTTAGGGGACAGAGGAAACACCATATATTTT,CASSLGDRGNTIYF,TRBV28,TRBD1,TRBJ1-3,.
TGCGCCAGCAGCCAAGGGGCAGGAGGCTCCTACGAGCAGTACTTC,CASSQGAGGSYEQYF,TRBV4-3,.,TRBJ2-7,.
TGTGCCAGCAGTTACTGGGGCGGCAATTCACCCCTCCACTTT,CASSYWGGNSPLHF,TRBV6-5,.,TRBJ1-6,.
TGCGCCAGCAGCTTAGGACAAGTCGGCACCGGGGAGCTGTTTTTT,CASSLGQVGTGELFF,TRBV5-1,.,TRBJ2-2,once
TGTGCCAGCAGCGCACGACTCTCAAACACTGAAGCTTTCTTT,CASSARLSNTEAFF,TRBV9,.,TRBJ1-1,.
TGTGCCAGCAGCTCCACAGGGGGAGCACAGCCCCAGCATTTT,CASSSTGGAQPQHF,TRBV7-2,TRBD1,TRBJ1-5,.
TGTGCCAGCAGACAGTTCATGAACACTGAAGCTTTCTTT,CASRQFMNTEAFF,TRBV25-1,.,TRBJ1-1,.
TGCGCCAGCAGCACACCTAGACAGGGCCCATACCAAGAGACCCAGTACTTC,CASSTPRQGPYQETQYF,TRBV5-1,TRBD1,TRBJ2-5,.
TGTGCCAGCAGCCCCCCGGGACTAGGGCGAGGGAATTCACCCCTCCACTTT,CASSPPGLGRGNSPLHF,TRBV7-8,.,TRBJ1-6,.
TGTGCCAGCAGGTGGACTAGCCTCACAGATACGCAGTATTTT,CASRWTSLTDTQYF,TRBV11-3,TRBD2,TRBJ2-3,.
TGTGCCAGCAGCTTACAGTGGACAGCCTACGAGCAGTACTTC,CASSLQWTAYEQYF,TRBV11-2,.,TRBJ2-7,.
TGTGCCAGCAGCGACACCTATAATTCACCCCTCCACTTT,CASSDTYNSPLHF,TRBV11-3,.,TRBJ1-6,.
TGTGCCAGCAGCTTATCCGACAGTGAAGCTTTCTTT,CASSLSDSEAFF,TRBV7-9,.,TRBJ1-1,.
TGTGCCAGCAGGGAGGGACGAAACACTGAAGCTTTCTTT,CASREGRNTEAFF,TRBV6-5,.,TRBJ1-1,.
TGCGCCAGCAGCCAGGACCGGAGGGAGACCCAGTACTTC,CASSQDRRETQYF,TRBV4-3,.,TRBJ2-5,.
TGTGCCAGCAGTGAGGGGGGGGTAGGTCAGCCCCAGCATTTT,CASSEGGVGQPQHF,TRBV25-1,.,TRBJ1-5,.
TGTGCCAGCAGCCCCGGTGTGAGTCGTGGCTACACCTTC,CASSPGVSRGYTF,TRBV7-2,.,TRBJ1-2,.
TGTGCCAGTAGTATAGAGGCTGGTTATAGCAATCAGCCCCAGCATTTT,CASSIEAGYSNQPQHF,TRBV19,.,TRBJ1-5,.
TGTGCCAGCAGCTTCTCGCGAGACTCAGATACGCAGTATTTT,CASSFSRDSDTQYF,TRBV9,.,TRBJ2-3,.
TGTGCCAGCACCGGCGGGGGGGTTGAGGGATCACCCCTCCACTTT,CASTGGGVEGSPLHF,TRBV7-8,.,TRBJ1-6,.
TGTGCCAGCAGCTCAGATGGCAACCGGGAAAACACTGAAGCTTTCTTT,CASSSDGNRENTEAFF,TRBV11-3,.,TRBJ1-1,.
TGCAGCGTTGGACAGGGGGCTGCTGGCTACACCTTC,CSVGQGAAGYTF,TRBV29-1,TRBD1,TRBJ1-2,.
TGTGCCAGCAGCACCCCCAGGGGGCAACAGCCCCAGCATTTT,CASSTPRGQQPQHF,TRBV6-2/TRBV6-3,TRBD1,TRBJ1-5,.
TGTGCCAGTAGTAGTACAGGGGGCTGGACTGAAGCTTTCTTT,CASSSTGGWTEAFF,TRBV19,TRBD1,TRBJ1-1,.
TGCGCCAGCAGTGATAACAGAAATCAGCCCCAGCATTTT,CASSDNRNQPQHF,TRBV10-1,.,TRBJ1-5,.
TGTGCCAGCAGCTTATCTCTCAATGAGCAGTTCTTC,CASSLSLNEQFF,TRBV11-2,.,TRBJ2-1,.
TGTGCCACCAAGGGGGAAAATAATTCACCCCTCCACTTT,CATKGENNSPLHF,TRBV10-3,.,TRBJ1-6,.
TGTGCCAGCAGCCCCTCGGTCGGGATAGAGACCCAGTACTTC,CASSPSVGIETQYF,TRBV11-2,.,TRBJ2-5,few
TGTGCCAGTAAGGAGGTTATCGGCCGCCAGCATTTT,CASKEVIGRQHF,TRBV19,.,TRBJ1-5,.
TGTGCCAGTAGTATAGGCCCGAGGAATGAGCAGTTCTTC,CASSIGPRNEQFF,TRBV19,.,TRBJ2-1,.
TGTGCCAGCAGTTTTGGGTCTGGGGCGAACTACGAGCAGTACTTC,CASSFGSGANYEQYF,TRBV27,.,TRBJ2-7,.
TGCGCCAGCAGCTTAAAGCCGGGAGGGGGCACAGATACGCAGTATTTT,CASSLKPGGGTDTQYF,TRBV5-1,TRBD2,TRBJ2-3,.
TGCGCCAGCAGCTACGATACCTCCTTCGGGGGGGCCAACGTCCTGACTTTC,CASSYDTSFGGANVLTF,TRBV5-1,.,TRBJ2-6,.
TGTGCCAGCAGTGACGGGACAGGCCCCTACAATGAGCAGTTCTTC,CASSDGTGPYNEQFF,TRBV6-4,TRBD1,TRBJ2-1,once
TGTGCCAGCAGTGAATACAGGGGTCGTCATAATTCACCCCTCCACTTT,CASSEYRGRHNSPLHF,TRBV6-1,TRBD1,TRBJ1-6,.
TGCGCCAGCAGTCAGGGACAGGGGTCGAGATACGAGCAGTACTTC,CASSQGQGSRYEQYF,TRBV10-1,TRBD1,TRBJ2-7,.
TGCAGCGCTGATATCGCGACCGGGGAGCTGTTTTTT,CSADIATGELFF,TRBV29-1,.,TRBJ2-2,.
TGTGCCAGTAGTGGTCCAGGGTCGGATGGGGCCAACGTCCTGACTTTC,CASSGPGSDGANVLTF,TRBV19,.,TRBJ2-6,few
TGTGCCAGCAGCTTAGATCGACAGTCCTTTAATTCACCCCTCCACTTT,CASSLDRQSFNSPLHF,TRBV11-2,.,TRBJ1-6,.